In its sample, the clone carrying this TCR beta chain was seen once. In the authors' methods: Using reference gene primer amplification, nucleated cell counts were estimated. Produced via immunoSEQ multiplex PCR; TCRdb's table is partial and in-frame only. V and J calls and clone size come straight from that table; D and trimming were deduced from the DNA. The sample holds 300,000 to 400,000 clones, around nine tenths seen once. V was shortened by 0 bases and J by 4 bases, with 9 bases between the two germline ends. This CDR3 spans 14 amino acids. The germline gives CDR1 MNHEY, CDR2 SVGAGI. These data are taken from a study of blood T cell repertoires in COVID-19.

The specimen was peripheral blood. The receptor was isolated from a woman in her sixties or seventies with COVID-19, enrolled during active disease. The V gene is TRBV6-5, the J gene TRBJ1-1, with a possible D match to TRBD1 (6 bases). CDR3 amino acids: CASSYSTGLTEAFF. Here the CDR3 DNA reads TGTGCCAGCAGTTACTCGACAGGACTCACTGAAGCTTTCTTT.